The TCR beta chain under discussion was sequenced for a study of blood T cell repertoires in COVID-19. Germline V gene lookup returns CDR1 ENHRY and CDR2 SYGVKD. The germline V and J ends were trimmed by 4 bases and 4 bases, with 7 bases remaining between them. This CDR3 has 12 residues. The method was immunoSEQ multiplex PCR; TCRdb's version includes in-frame clones alone and lacks a portion of them. This sample has under 250,000 clones, with approximately 80% found just once. Sequenced: peripheral blood. This receptor was obtained from a human donor in a cohort sampled during active COVID-19. The chain carries TRBV10-3 and TRBJ2-5, with D possibly being TRBD1 (5 bases). CDR3 sequence (DNA): TGTGCCATCAGTGGGCAGGGAGAGACCCAGTACTTC. Translating it yields CAISGQGETQYF.